These 17 T cell receptor beta chains were sequenced from one sample in a study of blood T cell repertoires in COVID-19. Profiled with immunoSEQ multiplex PCR; TCRdb holds only in-frame clones, not every one. The data show fewer than 250,000 clones, 88% seen once. The specimen was peripheral blood. The receptors stem from a woman aged 35 to 49 who had recovered from COVID-19.

CDR3 in amino acids: CASSLALGIAGKQETQYF. The CDR3 region has the DNA TGTGCCAGCAGCTTAGCGTTGGGTATAGCGGGAAAACAAGAGACCCAGTACTTC. The chain recombines TRBV7-6 with TRBJ2-5, with TRBD2 matching 8 bases. CDR3 size: 18 residues. V dropped 0 bases and J dropped 2; count of bases not matched to a gene: 11. The germline V gene has CDR1 SGHVS and CDR2 FNYEAQ.

The chain uses TRBV7-8 and TRBJ2-7; 8 bases line up with TRBD2. This CDR3 contains 15 residues. CDR1 is SGHVS, CDR2 FQNEAQ, per germline. The J segment lost 2 bases and the V segment lost 1 base, leaving 4 bases of the junction unmatched. Here the CDR3 reads CASSLVAGTTYEQYF. The CDR3 DNA is TGTGCCAGCAGCTTAGTAGCGGGAACCACCTACGAGCAGTACTTC.

This rearrangement joins TRBV11-2 to TRBJ2-7; tentatively, D is TRBD1 (6 bases). This CDR3 spans 14 amino acids. The V end lost 0 bases, the J end lost 3 bases, and 9 bases lay between the germline ends. The germline V gene encodes CDR1 SGHAT and CDR2 FQNNGV. CDR3 residues: CASSLETGFYEQYF. The CDR3 nucleotides are TGTGCCAGCAGCTTAGAAACAGGGTTCTACGAGCAGTACTTC.

This clone has only a few counts. The chain uses TRBV5-1 and TRBJ2-6; 9 nucleotides match TRBD1. The CDR3 length is 16 residues. After removal of 3 bases from V and 4 bases from J, the junction contained 5 bases not matched to a gene. Germline V gene lookup returns CDR1 SGHRS and CDR2 YFSETQ. This CDR3 reads CASSWGTGRGANVLTF. CDR3 DNA sequence: TGCGCCAGCAGCTGGGGGACAGGGAGAGGGGCCAACGTCCTGACTTTC. Drawing the rest from reference TRBV5-1 and TRBJ2-6, the complete variable domain is KAGVTQTPRYLIKTRGQQVTLSCSPISGHRSVSWYQQTPGQGLQFLFEYFSETQRNKGNFPGRFSGRQFSNSRSEMNVSTLELGDSALYLCASSWGTGRGANVLTFGAGSRLTVL.

The V call is TRBV29-1, the J call TRBJ2-7; 7 nucleotides agree with TRBD1. Per germline, CDR1 SQVTM and CDR2 ANQGSEA. V was clipped by 4 bases and J by 5 bases; unmatched bases: 5. CDR3 size: 12 residues. The CDR3 region has the DNA TGCAGCGTTGGACAGGGCCTAAACGAGCAGTACTTC. It codes for CSVGQGLNEQYF.

The CDR3 loop reads CASLGALSGYTF. DNA for the CDR3: TGTGCCAGCCTAGGGGCGCTTTCCGGCTACACCTTC. This chain links TRBV2 with TRBJ1-2; perhaps TRBD1 as D (5 bases). Between the trimmed V and J ends, which lost 8 bases and 8 bases, there was a span of 15 bases. The CDR3 contains 12 residues. Germline V gene data show CDR1 as SNHLY and CDR2 as FYNNEI.

The V gene is TRBV7-2, the J gene TRBJ1-1, with 9 bases identical to TRBD1. V trimming: 3 bases; J trimming: 9 bases; junction bases outside the gene matches: 8. Germline CDR1 and CDR2: SGHTA and FQGNSA. The CDR3 is 14 residues long. CDR3 in amino acids: CASSFPGQGNKAFF. The CDR3 DNA sequence: TGTGCCAGCAGCTTCCCTGGACAGGGGAATAAAGCTTTCTTT.

The V and J genes are TRBV27 and TRBJ2-7; D is possibly TRBD2 (5 bases). The germline CDR1 and CDR2 sequences are MNHEY and SMNVEV (reference sequence). This CDR3 has 12 residues. V shed 8 bases and J shed 2 bases, with 10 bases lying between them. CDR3 in DNA: TGTGCCAGCCGGGGAGTGACCTACGAGCAGTACTTC. It yields the protein CASRGVTYEQYF.

The chain uses TRBV6-2 or TRBV6-3 and TRBJ2-1; TRBD2 agrees at 14 bases. The V gene end was trimmed by 5 bases and the J gene end by 2 bases; junction bases not matched to a gene: 11. The V gene's germline CDR1 is MNHEY and CDR2 SVGEGT. The CDR3 length is 19 residues. This CDR3 is CASSNPGLAGASPYNEQFF. The DNA for the CDR3 is TGTGCCAGCAGTAATCCGGGACTAGCGGGAGCCAGTCCCTACAATGAGCAGTTCTTC.

This clone was seen just once. The chain has TRBV28 and TRBJ2-7, with 8 nucleotides matching TRBD2. The CDR3 covers 12 residues. V trimming: 2 bases; J trimming: 12 bases; junction bases outside the gene matches: 6. The germline V gene has CDR1 MDHEN and CDR2 SYDVKM. CDR3 sequence: CASSLESGSLYF. CDR3 DNA: TGTGCCAGCAGTTTAGAAAGCGGGAGTTTGTACTTC.

The rearrangement joins TRBV30 to TRBJ2-7; 7 bases are a match to TRBD1. The CDR3 consists of 13 residues. The V and J ends lost 4 bases and 3 bases, in that order; junction bases with no gene match: 6. Germline V gives CDR1 GTSNPN, CDR2 SVGIG (reference sequence). The CDR3 reads CAWIRQGLYEQYF. As DNA, the CDR3 is TGTGCCTGGATTCGACAGGGTCTCTACGAGCAGTACTTC.

The chain combines TRBV10-2 with TRBJ2-7, with 11 bases fitting TRBD2. Per the germline V gene, CDR1 is WSHSY and CDR2 is SAAADI. The CDR3 runs to 15 residues. With V trimmed by 0 bases and J by 3 bases, 1 base remained unmatched. CDR3 nucleotide sequence: TGCGCCAGCAGTGAGTCGACTAGCGGGAACTACGAGCAGTACTTC. The encoded protein is CASSESTSGNYEQYF.

This CDR3 is CASSLDSNYGYTF. In DNA form, the CDR3 reads TGCGCCAGCAGCTTGGACAGTAACTATGGCTACACCTTC. J is TRBJ1-2 and V is TRBV5-1; D gene ambiguous. CDR3 length: 13 residues. CDR1 SGHRS and CDR2 YFSETQ come from the germline V gene. V was cut by 0 bases and J by 1 base, with 4 bases left in between.

This chain links TRBV7-9 with TRBJ2-7; 11 positions match TRBD2. V lost 1 base and J lost 6; bases outside the gene matches: 11. Germline values: CDR1 SEHNR, CDR2 FQNEAQ (reference sequence). This CDR3 region has 17 residues. The chain's CDR3 is CASSLGLGTSGSFEQYF. For the CDR3, the DNA is TGTGCCAGCAGCTTAGGGCTAGGAACTAGCGGGAGTTTCGAGCAGTACTTC.

CDR3 protein: CASRGTGLMNTEAFF. CDR3 in DNA: TGTGCCAGCAGGGGGACAGGACTCATGAACACTGAAGCTTTCTTT. The chain has TRBV2 and TRBJ1-1; 8 bases match TRBD1. Germline V gives CDR1 SNHLY, CDR2 FYNNEI. This CDR3 is 15 amino acids long. The junction had 6 bases not matched to a gene; V was cut back by 6 bases and J by 0 bases.

V gene TRBV7-2 combines with J gene TRBJ2-3; D ambiguous. The CDR3 loop spans 16 amino acids. Trimming left V 2 bases short and J 0 bases short, with 12 bases between. From germline, CDR1 is SGHTA and CDR2 FQGNSA. In DNA, the CDR3 is TGTGCCAGCAGCTTAAATCCGGGTTCTAGCACAGATACGCAGTATTTT. It codes for CASSLNPGSSTDTQYF.

The chain is built from TRBV4-2 and TRBJ2-1; TRBD2 aligns across 9 bases. V was pared by 0 bases and J by 7 bases, with 4 bases of the junction left unmatched. Germline CDR1 LGHNA, CDR2 YNFKEQ. The CDR3 totals 15 residues. CDR3 coding DNA: TGTGCCAGCAGCCAAGATCGGGCGGGAGGGAATGAGCAGTTCTTC. Protein sequence: CASSQDRAGGNEQFF.